This TCR beta chain was sequenced in a study of T cell clones after liver transplantation. Trimming took 3 bases from V and 7 from J; bases not matched to a gene: 8. Per the germline V gene, CDR1 is SGHRS and CDR2 is YFSETQ. CDR3 size: 15 residues. This clone was recorded once. TCRdb's copy holds only in-frame clones and misses some; the assay was immunoSEQ multiplex PCR. The table has tens of thousands of clones, under 95% seen once. This clonotype originated in a human donor who received a liver transplant. The sequencing used CD4+ T cells from blood, collected before liver transplant. The J gene is TRBJ1-5, the V gene TRBV5-1; 9 bases are a match to TRBD1. The CDR3 sequence: CASSWAGGQGQPQHF. The CDR3 DNA reads TGCGCCAGCAGCTGGGCTGGGGGACAGGGACAGCCCCAGCATTTT.